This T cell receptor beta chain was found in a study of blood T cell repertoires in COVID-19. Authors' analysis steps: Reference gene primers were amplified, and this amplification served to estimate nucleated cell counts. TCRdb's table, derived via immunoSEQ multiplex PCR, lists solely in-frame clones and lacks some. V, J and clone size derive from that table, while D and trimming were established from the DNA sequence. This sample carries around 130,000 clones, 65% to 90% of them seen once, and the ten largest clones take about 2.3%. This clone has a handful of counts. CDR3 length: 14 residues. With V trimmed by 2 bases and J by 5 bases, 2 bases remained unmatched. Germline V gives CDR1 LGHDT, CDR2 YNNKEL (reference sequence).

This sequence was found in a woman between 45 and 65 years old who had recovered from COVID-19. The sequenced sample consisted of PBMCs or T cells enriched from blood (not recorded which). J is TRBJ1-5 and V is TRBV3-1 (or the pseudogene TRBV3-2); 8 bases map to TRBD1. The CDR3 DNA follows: TGTGCCAGCAGCCAACAGGGGGCATATCAGCCCCAGCATTTT. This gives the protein CASSQQGAYQPQHF.